The present T cell receptor beta chain was sequenced within a study of blood T cell repertoires in COVID-19. The V gene lost 5 bases and the J gene lost 1 base, with 11 bases spanning the gap. The germline V gene encodes CDR1 SGHNT and CDR2 YENEEA. The CDR3 spans 14 residues. The repertoire was sequenced with immunoSEQ multiplex PCR; TCRdb's copy has only in-frame clones and lacks some. The top ten hold less than 8% of the sample, which has about 240,000 clones, about 90% seen once. The V call is TRBV11-3, the J call TRBJ1-1; TRBD1 is a possible D gene (5 bases). Sequenced input: peripheral blood. This TCR derives from a man aged 55 to 70 with acute or convalescent COVID-19. The DNA for the CDR3 is TGTGCCAGCAGCCTCCGGGGGTCGAACACTGAAGCTTTCTTT. Translation gives CASSLRGSNTEAFF.